Reported below is one T cell receptor beta chain. Libraries were prepared by immunoSEQ multiplex PCR; TCRdb keeps only in-frame clonotypes and omits some of them. The sample has approximately 100,000 clones, around 68% seen once; the top ten hold about 22%. This CDR3 is 17 amino acids long. Germline lookup yields CDR1 MNHNS and CDR2 SASEGT. V dropped 0 bases and J dropped 2 bases, with 15 bases sitting between them. The sample originates from a study of shared clonotypes between healthy human individuals. The chain employs TRBV6-1 and TRBJ2-3; weak D call: TRBD2 (6 bases). This clonotype was obtained from a woman aged 25 to 39 in good health. Sequenced sample: memory CD8+ T cells sorted from blood. This sample's subset: CD45RO+ cells pooled with CCR7-negative TemRA cells. The CDR3 DNA reads as TGTGCCAGCAGTGAAGCGTACACGAGGAGGGACACAGATACGCAGTATTTT. The encoded protein is CASSEAYTRRDTDTQYF.